This entry lists 19 T cell receptor beta chains sequenced from one sample in a study of CD8+ T cells in alopecia areata (dated by TCRdb to between 2017 and 2018). Library preparation employed the immunoSEQ multiplex PCR assay. To provide template for TCR sequencing, every sample had RNA extracted and reverse transcribed into cDNA. Entries here come from immuneACCESS through TCRdb and include only in-frame sequences with V and J called. Some clones fail to appear in such tables; in the studies checked, an unresolved V gene covers under half of the shortfall, and the cause of the remainder is unknown. Recorded for this sample are 170,000 or so clones; under 60% of them occurred a single time. The ten largest clones represent around 12% of the sample. This specimen's time point label, interpreted: roughly 26 weeks on oral tofacitinib. The sample's treatment or condition, from its label and the paper: oral pan-JAK inhibitor, 5-10 mg twice daily.

The sequencing used CD8+ T cells sorted from blood, collected at week 24, from a patient treated with tofacitinib. The origin of the receptors is a human donor with alopecia areata.

The chain is built from TRBV5-6 and TRBJ2-1; D gene unclear. Germline V lookup: CDR1 SGHDT, CDR2 YYEEEE. CDR3 length: 14 amino acids. Trimming pared 1 base from V and 7 bases from J, leaving 12 bases between. The CDR3 spells CASSLIGSDNEQFF. The CDR3 DNA is TGTGCCAGCAGCTTGATAGGATCCGATAATGAGCAGTTCTTC.

The gene calls are TRBV10-2 and TRBJ1-5, with 8 bases matching TRBD1. The CDR3 is 13 amino acids. Germline V gene sequence: CDR1 WSHSY, CDR2 SAAADI. After removal of 10 bases from V and 6 bases from J, the junction contained 8 bases not matched to a gene. The chain's CDR3 is CATAGGRGQPQHF. In DNA, the CDR3 is TGCGCCACCGCAGGGGGCCGGGGTCAGCCCCAGCATTTT.

The chain couples TRBV7-3 to TRBJ2-7; D is perhaps TRBD1 (6 bases). This CDR3 contains 20 residues. The V gene's germline CDR1 is SGHTA and CDR2 FQGTGA. V was shortened by 4 bases and J by 2 bases, with 30 bases between the two germline ends. CDR3 sequence: CASSSLAARGQQGPTYEQYF. CDR3 sequence (DNA): TGTGCCAGCAGCTCGCTAGCCGCCCGAGGACAGCAGGGGCCTACCTACGAGCAGTACTTC.

The rearrangement joins TRBV6-1 to TRBJ2-2; D tentatively fits TRBD1 or TRBD2 (6 bases each). CDR1 and CDR2 (germline): MNHNS, SASEGT. Trimming cost V 2 bases and J 6 bases, with 10 bases left between them. There are 14 residues in the CDR3. The CDR3 DNA sequence: TGTGCCAGCAGTGAAAACCGGGGGCCCGGGGAGCTGTTTTTT. Translation: CASSENRGPGELFF.

CDR3 in amino acids: CASSAKDGIYGYTF. The CDR3 DNA reads TGTGCCAGCAGTGCTAAGGACGGGATCTATGGCTACACCTTC. The chain couples TRBV25-1 to TRBJ1-2; D uncertain. The CDR3 spans 14 residues. Germline V gene sequence: CDR1 MGHDK, CDR2 SYGVNS. V shed 4 bases and J shed 4 bases, with 13 bases lying between them.

The chain links TRBV5-6 to TRBJ2-2; 8 positions match TRBD1. V was clipped by 4 bases and J by 3 bases; unmatched bases: 5. CDR1 SGHDT and CDR2 YYEEEE come from the germline V gene. This CDR3 spans 15 amino acids. The CDR3 loop reads CASSPGQVHTGELFF. The CDR3 nucleotides are TGTGCCAGCAGCCCGGGACAGGTTCACACCGGGGAGCTGTTTTTT.

This chain joins TRBV30 and TRBJ2-1; D perhaps matches TRBD1 (5 bases). The CDR3 is 13 amino acids. Germline CDR1 is GTSNPN and CDR2 is SVGIG (reference sequence). Trimming pared 5 bases from V and 4 bases from J, leaving 12 bases between. CDR3 coding DNA: TGTGCCTGGGGCCGTGACAGTTACAATGAGCAGTTCTTC. The encoded protein is CAWGRDSYNEQFF.

This clone is categorized as medium-sized. This sequence joins TRBV7-9 and TRBJ2-1; D uncertain. V lost 5 bases and J 0 bases, leaving 11 bases between the germline ends. The germline V gene has CDR1 SEHNR and CDR2 FQNEAQ (reference sequence). The CDR3 is 15 residues long. The CDR3 here is CASSAEGSSYNEQFF. CDR3 sequence (DNA): TGTGCCAGCAGCGCCGAAGGTAGCTCCTACAATGAGCAGTTCTTC. The complete variable domain, with remaining parts taken from reference TRBV7-9 and TRBJ2-1, reads DTGVSQNPRHKITKRGQNVTFRCDPISEHNRLYWYRQTLGQGPEFLTYFQNEAQLEKSRLLSDRFSAERPKGSFSTLEIQRTEQGDSAMYLCASSAEGSSYNEQFFGPGTRLTVL.

The chain combines TRBV11-2 with TRBJ2-1; 13 bases fit TRBD2. Germline CDR1 SGHAT, CDR2 FQNNGV. With 5 bases clipped from V and 10 bases from J, the junction kept 2 bases outside the gene matches. The CDR3 runs 13 residues. In DNA, the CDR3 is TGTGCCAGCAGCCCGGGACTAGCGGGGGAGCAGTTCTTC. Residues: CASSPGLAGEQFF.

The J gene is TRBJ2-1, the V gene TRBV29-1; weak D call: TRBD2 (6 bases). V lost 4 bases and J lost 2, with 9 bases in between. The CDR3 is 13 amino acids. The germline V gene has CDR1 SQVTM and CDR2 ANQGSEA. The CDR3 protein is CSVVGTAYNEQFF. In DNA form, the CDR3 reads TGCAGCGTTGTAGGGACTGCCTACAATGAGCAGTTCTTC.

This clone was detected a few times. This chain links TRBV5-6 with TRBJ2-7, with D maybe TRBD1 (5 bases). Trimming pared 4 bases from V and 3 bases from J, leaving 11 bases between. The CDR3 spans 13 residues. Germline CDR1 and CDR2: SGHDT and YYEEEE. CDR3 DNA: TGTGCCAGCAGCGACGGACACCACTACGAGCAGTACTTC. Translation gives CASSDGHHYEQYF.

This clone showed up just a few times. The gene calls are TRBV29-1 and TRBJ1-2; TRBD1 aligns across 7 bases. Germline trimming cut 1 base from V and 4 bases from J; bases unmatched to any gene: 9. Germline values: CDR1 SQVTM, CDR2 ANQGSEA. CDR3 length: 15 amino acids. CDR3 in amino acids: CSVEGLGTASYGYTF. The CDR3 DNA is TGCAGCGTTGAAGGCTTGGGGACAGCTAGCTATGGCTACACCTTC.

J is TRBJ2-7 and V is TRBV2, with D possibly being TRBD1 (5 bases). The V gene's germline CDR1 is SNHLY and CDR2 FYNNEI. Trimming stripped 1 base from V and 1 base from J, with 8 bases between. The CDR3 consists of 14 residues. CDR3 loop: CASSEGPGSYEQYF. The CDR3 DNA follows: TGTGCCAGCAGTGAAGGTCCAGGGTCCTACGAGCAGTACTTC.

V usage is TRBV5-1 and J usage is TRBJ2-7; 10 positions match TRBD2. The CDR3 consists of 16 residues. Germline trimming cut 2 bases from V and 1 base from J; bases unmatched to any gene: 6. Germline V gene data show CDR1 as SGHRS and CDR2 as YFSETQ. CDR3 region: CASSFPSSGGSYEQYF. The CDR3, as DNA: TGCGCCAGCAGCTTCCCGTCTAGCGGGGGTTCCTACGAGCAGTACTTC.

V usage is TRBV29-1 and J usage is TRBJ2-7; 13 nucleotides line up with TRBD2. The V gene end was trimmed by 6 bases and the J gene end by 7 bases; junction bases not matched to a gene: 9. Germline values: CDR1 SQVTM, CDR2 ANQGSEA. This CDR3 contains 14 residues. The CDR3 DNA reads as TGCAGCGTATGGACTAGCGGGGGCCTTTTGGAGCAGTACTTC. This translates into CSVWTSGGLLEQYF.

The V and J genes are TRBV14 and TRBJ2-3, with 11 bases lining up with TRBD2. This CDR3 spans 18 amino acids. V was clipped by 4 bases and J by 0 bases; unmatched bases: 9. CDR1 and CDR2 from the germline V gene are SGHDN and FVKESK. The CDR3, as DNA: TGTGCCAGCAGCCCGGGACTAGCGGAAAGGGCTAGCACAGATACGCAGTATTTT. Translation: CASSPGLAERASTDTQYF.

The sample holds one count of this clone. The chain couples TRBV4-1 to TRBJ1-2, with TRBD1 as a possible D gene (5 bases). The CDR3 consists of 16 residues. V lost 0 bases and J lost 4, with 15 bases in between. From germline, CDR1 is MGHRA and CDR2 YSYEKL. CDR3: CASSQDLGRRGYGYTF. The CDR3 DNA sequence: TGCGCCAGCAGCCAAGATTTGGGACGGAGAGGCTATGGCTACACCTTC.

This clone was seen only a few times. The J gene is TRBJ1-4, the V gene TRBV18; maybe TRBD1 (6 bases). V gave up 6 bases and J gave up 6 bases, with 17 bases separating them. CDR1 and CDR2 from the germline V gene are KGHSH and LQKENI. The CDR3 is 15 amino acids. As DNA, the CDR3 is TGTGCCAGCTCGACAGGTTCGATGCCATATGAAAAACTGTTTTTT. Protein product: CASSTGSMPYEKLFF. The full variable domain, in which reference TRBV18 and TRBJ1-4 provide the parts outside the CDR3, is NAGVMQNPRHLVRRRGQEARLRCSPMKGHSHVYWYRQLPEEGLKFMVYLQKENIIDESGMPKERFSAEFPKEGPSILRIQQVVRGDSAAYFCASSTGSMPYEKLFFGSGTQLSVL.

This rearrangement joins TRBV13 to TRBJ1-1, with unresolved D. V was pared by 1 base and J by 7 bases, with 7 bases between. The germline V gene has CDR1 PRHDT and CDR2 FYEKMQ (reference sequence). The CDR3 has 12 amino acids. CDR3 sequence: CASSLAGLEAFF. The DNA for the CDR3 is TGTGCCAGCAGCTTAGCGGGCCTTGAAGCTTTCTTT.